This is a list of T cell receptor beta chains from one sample in a study of human T cells and chemical hapten exposure. TCRdb ran MiXCR on the RACE reads and lists one entry per CDR3 protein. The repertoire consists of roughly 100,000 distinct CDR3 sequences, with approximately 10% occurring once and the leading ten covering about 3%. Here the sequenced sample was whole blood, taken in connection with sensitization to the hapten diphenylcyclopropenone (DPC). The receptors derive from a woman aged 60-75 years with alopecia areata. Some clones in this sample may be carry-over from other donors' samples. The CDR3 runs from the conserved cysteine through the conserved F or W. The order of the fields is J gene, V gene, D gene, CDR3 protein. The D gene is left open where the match is weak.

TRBJ1-2 | TRBV7-9 | - | CASSIQGSYGYTF
TRBJ2-2 | TRBV2 | - | CASGTPTNTGELFF
TRBJ2-2 | TRBV30 | - | CAWSHGTGATGELFF
TRBJ1-1 | TRBV7-3 | - | CASSLTLTGNTEAFF
TRBJ2-3 | TRBV7-8 | - | CASSLALGGSDTQYF
TRBJ2-2 | TRBV7-2 | - | CASRQTKATGELFF
TRBJ2-7 | TRBV3-1 | - | CASSQYYGQRGVYEQYF
TRBJ2-5 | TRBV5-4 | - | CASSWGDRQETQYF
TRBJ1-1 | TRBV3-1 | - | CASSRHQKNTEAFF
TRBJ2-3 | TRBV27 | - | CASSSRNPSTDTQYF
TRBJ2-1 | TRBV24-1 | - | CATSDIRATNEQFF
TRBJ1-6 | TRBV18 | TRBD1 | CASSPPGATGYNSPLHF